Sequencing of this T cell receptor beta chain was carried out in a study of cytomegalovirus exposure and HLA in healthy donors. Study-wide results and limits: The HLA-A and HLA-B alleles of most subjects were reportedly predicted accurately from TCR beta sequences. In vitro data verified a few CMV-associated chains as specific for CMV antigens.

Remarks on this clone: As yet, its antigen is unknown.

These donors counted as nominally healthy when sampled, but unrecorded immune exposures were likely. Both 60 Vbeta primers and 13 Jbeta primers went into the PCR. Profiled with immunoSEQ multiplex PCR; TCRdb holds only in-frame clones, not every one. The repertoire has 150,000 to 200,000 clones, 77% of them found once; the top ten carry 1.4%. The receptor was isolated from a woman aged 30 to 39 in good health and CMV-seropositive. The sample consisted of PBMCs.

CDR3 amino acids: CASSPGNQREGDTQYF. CDR3 nucleotide sequence: TGTGCCAGCAGCCCCGGTAATCAGCGGGAGGGGGATACGCAGTATTTT. The chain carries TRBV7-9 and TRBJ2-3; TRBD2 agrees at 10 bases. The germline V gene encodes CDR1 SEHNR and CDR2 FQNEAQ (reference sequence). CDR3 length equals 16 residues. V gave up 5 bases and J gave up 6 bases; unmatched junction bases: 11.